This T cell receptor (beta chain) was captured in a study of control samples from healthy donors and cancer patients (TCRdb year 2020). Library method: the immunoSEQ multiplex PCR assay. Held by TCRdb, this immuneACCESS table contains in-frame sequences only and omits some clones. Under half of the omission traces to an unresolved V gene where checked; the cause of the rest is unknown. This sample lists around 130,000 clones; 89% were detected once. Jointly, the top ten make up 30% to 50% of the sample. From a lookup of the germline V gene (reference sequence), CDR1 and CDR2 are LNHDA and SQIVND. The CDR3 measures 15 amino acids from cysteine to phenylalanine. Of all the DNA, just the CDR3 is kept, 45 bases in frame from base 1. From V the trimming removes 9 bases and from J it removes 2 bases, while the gene matches leave 9 bases of the junction unaccounted for. This clone was found once. Its target antigen remains unknown. No base quality values were provided; no much bigger clone lies one nucleotide off.

The chain employs TRBV19 and TRBJ1-1; 10 bases in between match TRBD1. The source is a man aged 45-65 years in good health. The sample was blood. The CDR3 in this case is CASLAGDRGNTEAFF. The nucleotide sequence reads as follows: TGTGCCAGCCTGGCGGGGGACAGGGGAAACACTGAAGCTTTCTTT.